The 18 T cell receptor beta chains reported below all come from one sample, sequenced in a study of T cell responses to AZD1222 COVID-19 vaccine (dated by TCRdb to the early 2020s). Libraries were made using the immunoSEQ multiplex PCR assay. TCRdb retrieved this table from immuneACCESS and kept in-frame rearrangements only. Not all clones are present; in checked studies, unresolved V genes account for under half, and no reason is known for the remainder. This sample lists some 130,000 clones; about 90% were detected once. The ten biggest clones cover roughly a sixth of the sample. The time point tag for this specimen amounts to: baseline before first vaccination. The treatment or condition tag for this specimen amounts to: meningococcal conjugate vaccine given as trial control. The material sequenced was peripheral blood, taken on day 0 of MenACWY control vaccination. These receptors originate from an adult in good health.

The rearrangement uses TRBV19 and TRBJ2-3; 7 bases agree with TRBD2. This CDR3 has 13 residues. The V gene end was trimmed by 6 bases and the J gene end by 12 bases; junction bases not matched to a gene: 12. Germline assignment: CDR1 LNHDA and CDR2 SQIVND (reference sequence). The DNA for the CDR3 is TGTGCCAGTAGGGCCAGGGAGGGCCGTCCTCAGTATTTT. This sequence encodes CASRAREGRPQYF.

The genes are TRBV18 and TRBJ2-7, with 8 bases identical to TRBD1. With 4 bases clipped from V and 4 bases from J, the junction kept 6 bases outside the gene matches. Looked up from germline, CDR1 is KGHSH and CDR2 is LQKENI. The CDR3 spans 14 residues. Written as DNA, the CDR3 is TGTGCCAGCTCACTAGGACAGGGTGGATACGAGCAGTACTTC. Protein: CASSLGQGGYEQYF. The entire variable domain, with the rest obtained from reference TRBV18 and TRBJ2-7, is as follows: NAGVMQNPRHLVRRRGQEARLRCSPMKGHSHVYWYRQLPEEGLKFMVYLQKENIIDESGMPKERFSAEFPKEGPSILRIQQVVRGDSAAYFCASSLGQGGYEQYFGPGTRLTVT.

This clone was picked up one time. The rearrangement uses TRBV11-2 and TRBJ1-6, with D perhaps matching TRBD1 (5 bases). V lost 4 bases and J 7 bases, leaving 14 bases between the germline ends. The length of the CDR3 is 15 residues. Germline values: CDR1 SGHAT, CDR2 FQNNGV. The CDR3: CASSSPGLPNSPLHF. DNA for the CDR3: TGTGCCAGCAGCTCACCGGGACTGCCGAATTCACCCCTCCACTTT.

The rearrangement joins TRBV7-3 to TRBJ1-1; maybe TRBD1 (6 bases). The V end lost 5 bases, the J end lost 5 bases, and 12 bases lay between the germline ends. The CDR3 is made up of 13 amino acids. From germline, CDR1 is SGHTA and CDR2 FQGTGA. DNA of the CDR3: TGTGCCAGCAGCGAACAGGGAGGGACTGAAGCTTTCTTT. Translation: CASSEQGGTEAFF.

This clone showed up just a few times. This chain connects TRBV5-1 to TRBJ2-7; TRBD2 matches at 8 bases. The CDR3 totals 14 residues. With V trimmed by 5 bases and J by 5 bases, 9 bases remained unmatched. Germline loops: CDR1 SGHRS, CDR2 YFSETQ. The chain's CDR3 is CASSGGRSANEQYF. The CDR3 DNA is TGCGCCAGCAGTGGCGGGAGGTCCGCGAACGAGCAGTACTTC.

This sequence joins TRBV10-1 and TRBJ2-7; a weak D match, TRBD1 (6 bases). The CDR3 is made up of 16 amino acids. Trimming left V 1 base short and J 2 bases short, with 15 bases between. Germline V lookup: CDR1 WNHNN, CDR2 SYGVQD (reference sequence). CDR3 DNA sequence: TGCGCCAGCAGTGAGTTGTCAGGGGCCCACCCCTACGAGCAGTACTTC. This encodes CASSELSGAHPYEQYF.

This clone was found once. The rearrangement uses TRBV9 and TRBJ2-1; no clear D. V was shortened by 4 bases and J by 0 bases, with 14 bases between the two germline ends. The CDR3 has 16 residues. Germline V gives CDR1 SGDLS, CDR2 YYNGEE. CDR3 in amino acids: CASSPRNRSSYNEQFF. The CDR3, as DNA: TGTGCCAGCAGCCCTCGAAATCGGAGCTCCTACAATGAGCAGTTCTTC.

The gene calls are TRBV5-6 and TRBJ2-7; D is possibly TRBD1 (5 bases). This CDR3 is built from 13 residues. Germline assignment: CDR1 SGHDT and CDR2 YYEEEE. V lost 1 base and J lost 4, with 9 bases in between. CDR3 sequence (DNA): TGTGCCAGCAGCTTGTTACAGGAGTACGAGCAGTACTTC. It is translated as CASSLLQEYEQYF.

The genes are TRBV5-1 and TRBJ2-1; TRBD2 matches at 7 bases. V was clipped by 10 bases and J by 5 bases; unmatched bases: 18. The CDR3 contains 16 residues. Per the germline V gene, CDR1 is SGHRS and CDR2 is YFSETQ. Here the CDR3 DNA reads TGCGCCTCCAAAGCGTGGCGGGAGTTAGGAAACAATGAGCAGTTCTTC. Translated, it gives CASKAWRELGNNEQFF.

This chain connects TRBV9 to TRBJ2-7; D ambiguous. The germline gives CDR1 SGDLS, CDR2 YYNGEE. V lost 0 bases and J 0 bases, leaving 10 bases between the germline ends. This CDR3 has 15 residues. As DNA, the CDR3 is TGTGCCAGCAGCGTAGGGTGGGGTGGCTCCTACGAGCAGTACTTC. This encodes CASSVGWGGSYEQYF.

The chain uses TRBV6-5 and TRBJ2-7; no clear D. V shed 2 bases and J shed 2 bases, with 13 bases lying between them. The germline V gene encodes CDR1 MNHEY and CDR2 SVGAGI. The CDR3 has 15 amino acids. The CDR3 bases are TGTGCCAGCAGTTACAGTCTCCCCGGCCCCTACGAGCAGTACTTC. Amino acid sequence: CASSYSLPGPYEQYF.

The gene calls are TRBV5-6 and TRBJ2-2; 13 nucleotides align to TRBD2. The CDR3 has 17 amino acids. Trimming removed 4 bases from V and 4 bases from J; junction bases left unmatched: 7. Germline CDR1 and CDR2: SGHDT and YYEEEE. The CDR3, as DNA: TGTGCCAGCAGCCCGGAGGGACTAGCGGGAATCACCGGGGAGCTGTTTTTT. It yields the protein CASSPEGLAGITGELFF.

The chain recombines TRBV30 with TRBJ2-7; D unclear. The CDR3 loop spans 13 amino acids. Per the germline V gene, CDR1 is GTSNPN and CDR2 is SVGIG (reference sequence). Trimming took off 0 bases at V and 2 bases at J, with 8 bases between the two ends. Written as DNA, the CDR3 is TGTGCCTGGAGTGTACTACGAGCCTACGAGCAGTACTTC. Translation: CAWSVLRAYEQYF. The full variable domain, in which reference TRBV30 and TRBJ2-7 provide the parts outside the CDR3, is SQTIHQWPATLVQPVGSPLSLECTVEGTSNPNLYWYRQAAGRGLQLLFYSVGIGQISSEVPQNLSASRPQDRQFILSSKKLLLSDSGFYLCAWSVLRAYEQYFGPGTRLTVT.

The DNA of the CDR3 is TGCGCCAGCAGCGGCGGACAGGGAAATAATGGGGCCAACGTCCTGACTTTC. This translates into CASSGGQGNNGANVLTF. The chain employs TRBV5-1 and TRBJ2-6; 8 nucleotides line up with TRBD1. Germline V gene data show CDR1 as SGHRS and CDR2 as YFSETQ. J was trimmed by 3 bases and V by 4 bases; bases with no gene match: 9. This CDR3 has 17 residues.

Written as DNA, the CDR3 is TGTGCCAGCAGCCGGCCCGGACAGGCCACCTACGAGCAGTACTTC. Translating gives CASSRPGQATYEQYF. This sequence joins TRBV7-9 and TRBJ2-7, with 7 bases lining up with TRBD1. The germline V gene has CDR1 SEHNR and CDR2 FQNEAQ (reference sequence). V trimming: 5 bases; J trimming: 2 bases; junction bases outside the gene matches: 9. This CDR3 is 15 amino acids long. Filled out from reference TRBV7-9 and TRBJ2-7, the complete variable domain reads DTGVSQNPRHKITKRGQNVTFRCDPISEHNRLYWYRQTLGQGPEFLTYFQNEAQLEKSRLLSDRFSAERPKGSFSTLEIQRTEQGDSAMYLCASSRPGQATYEQYFGPGTRLTVT.

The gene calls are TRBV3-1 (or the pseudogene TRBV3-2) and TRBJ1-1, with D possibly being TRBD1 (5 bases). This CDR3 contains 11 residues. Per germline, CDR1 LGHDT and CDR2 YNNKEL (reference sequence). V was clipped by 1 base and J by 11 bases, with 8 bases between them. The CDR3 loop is CASSQGGGAFF. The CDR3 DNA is TGTGCCAGCAGCCAAGGCGGGGGGGCTTTCTTT.

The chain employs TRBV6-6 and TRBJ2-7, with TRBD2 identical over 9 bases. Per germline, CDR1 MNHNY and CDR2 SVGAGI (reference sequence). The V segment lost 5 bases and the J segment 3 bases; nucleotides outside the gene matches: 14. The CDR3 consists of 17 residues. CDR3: CASSPLLVAGVLYEQYF. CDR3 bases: TGTGCCAGCAGTCCCCTATTGGTAGCGGGAGTCCTCTACGAGCAGTACTTC.

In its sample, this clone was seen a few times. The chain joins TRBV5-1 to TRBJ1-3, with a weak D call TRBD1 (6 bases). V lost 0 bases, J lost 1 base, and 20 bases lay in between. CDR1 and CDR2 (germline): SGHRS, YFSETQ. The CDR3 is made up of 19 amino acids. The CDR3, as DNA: TGCGCCAGCAGCTTGGTTTTGCGTGGACAGTCGGGGTCTGGAAACACCATATATTTT. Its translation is CASSLVLRGQSGSGNTIYF.